Below, 27 T cell receptor beta chains from the same sample are listed, as sequenced in a study of blood T cell repertoires in COVID-19. Method: immunoSEQ multiplex PCR; TCRdb's copy keeps in-frame clones and lacks some. Of hundreds of thousands of clones in the sample, over 75% are singletons; the top ten hold roughly 5.3%. The sequencing input was peripheral blood. These receptors came from a man over 45 with active or convalescent COVID-19.

The chain employs TRBV5-4 and TRBJ1-2; tentative D call: TRBD1 (6 bases). With 2 bases removed from V and 7 bases from J, the gap between germline ends came to 18 bases. This CDR3 comprises 15 residues. Germline CDR1 reads SGHNT; CDR2 reads YYREEE (reference sequence). DNA for the CDR3: TGTGCCAGCAGCTTAGCCGTGCGGGGGGCCAGTGGCTACACCTTC. Translating gives CASSLAVRGASGYTF.

The rearrangement links TRBV5-1 to TRBJ2-1; TRBD2 agrees at 8 bases. Germline V gene sequence: CDR1 SGHRS, CDR2 YFSETQ. V gave up 3 bases and J gave up 2 bases; unmatched junction bases: 7. CDR3 length equals 16 residues. The CDR3 DNA follows: TGCGCCAGCAGCTCCTTAGCGGGACTTACCTACAATGAGCAGTTCTTC. This sequence encodes CASSSLAGLTYNEQFF.

The J gene is TRBJ1-2, the V gene TRBV20-1; 11 bases fit TRBD1. V lost 3 bases to trimming and J lost 5 bases; unmatched junction nucleotides: 14. CDR1 is DFQATT, CDR2 SNEGSKA, per germline (reference sequence). This CDR3 is built from 17 residues. CDR3 nucleotide sequence: TGCAGTGCTAGTTATTCCGGGACAGGGGGAGGAGGGTATGGCTACACCTTC. It translates to CSASYSGTGGGGYGYTF.

The chain is built from TRBV7-2 and TRBJ1-2; possible D gene TRBD1, 6 bases. The CDR3 is made up of 14 amino acids. Trimming left V 3 bases short and J 7 bases short, with 15 bases between. CDR1 is SGHTA and CDR2 is FQGNSA in the germline V gene. As DNA, the CDR3 is TGTGCCAGCAGCTTCCAACAGGGTCCGGGTGGCTACACCTTC. This sequence encodes CASSFQQGPGGYTF. The full variable domain, its missing parts supplied by reference TRBV7-2 and TRBJ1-2, is GAGVSQSPSNKVTEKGKDVELRCDPISGHTALYWYRQSLGQGLEFLIYFQGNSAPDKSGLPSDRFSAERTGGSVSTLTIQRTQQEDSAVYLCASSFQQGPGGYTFGSGTRLTVV.

This rearrangement joins TRBV29-1 to TRBJ2-7; 12 nucleotides align to TRBD1. The CDR3 extends over 16 amino acids. With 6 bases clipped from V and 4 bases from J, the junction kept 13 bases outside the gene matches. CDR1 SQVTM and CDR2 ANQGSEA come from the germline V gene. The CDR3 sequence: CSVRAAPGQGAYEQYF. CDR3 nucleotide sequence: TGCAGCGTCCGCGCCGCACCGGGACAGGGGGCGTACGAGCAGTACTTC.

The chain uses TRBV5-4 and TRBJ2-1; TRBD2 matches at 8 bases. The CDR3 is 14 amino acids. The germline CDR1 and CDR2 sequences are SGHNT and YYREEE (reference sequence). V gave up 5 bases and J gave up 3 bases; unmatched junction bases: 4. The CDR3 spells CASSGAGGYNEQFF. The CDR3 DNA reads TGTGCCAGCAGTGGGGCGGGAGGCTACAATGAGCAGTTCTTC.

The chain employs TRBV24-1 and TRBJ2-5, with no clear D. Germline CDR1 and CDR2: KGHDR and SFDVKD. This CDR3 comprises 15 residues. The V gene lost 4 bases and the J gene lost 1 base, with 12 bases spanning the gap. The CDR3 nucleotides are TGTGCCACCAGTGAGTCGGCTAGAGGCCAAGAGACCCAGTACTTC. This gives the protein CATSESARGQETQYF.

This clone turned up a few times. The CDR3 coding sequence is TGCGCCAGCAGCCCAACAGGGGGGTACGAAAAACTGTTTTTT. Translated: CASSPTGGYEKLFF. The genes are TRBV5-1 and TRBJ1-4; 8 bases fit TRBD1. V shed 4 bases, J shed 8 bases, and the junction held 7 bases outside the gene matches. The CDR3 is 14 amino acids. Germline V lookup: CDR1 SGHRS, CDR2 YFSETQ.

A remark on this clone: Other nucleotide sequences from this sample produce the same CDR3. The genes are TRBV5-1 and TRBJ2-1, with a possible D match to TRBD1 (6 bases). Trimming pared 2 bases from V and 4 bases from J, leaving 10 bases between. CDR1 SGHRS and CDR2 YFSETQ come from the germline V gene. The CDR3 covers 14 residues. CDR3 nucleotide sequence: TGCGCCAGCAGCTTAGGGGGATCGTACAATGAGCAGTTCTTC. Translated: CASSLGGSYNEQFF. The full variable domain, completed using reference TRBV5-1 and TRBJ2-1, is KAGVTQTPRYLIKTRGQQVTLSCSPISGHRSVSWYQQTPGQGLQFLFEYFSETQRNKGNFPGRFSGRQFSNSRSEMNVSTLELGDSALYLCASSLGGSYNEQFFGPGTRLTVL.

This rearrangement joins TRBV5-1 to TRBJ2-5; 10 bases align to TRBD1. Germline-derived CDR1 and CDR2 are SGHRS and YFSETQ. V dropped 0 bases and J dropped 5; count of bases not matched to a gene: 10. CDR3 size: 17 residues. The CDR3 DNA reads TGCGCCAGCAGCTTGGCCAAAGGGACAGGGGAGGGGGAGACCCAGTACTTC. Protein: CASSLAKGTGEGETQYF.

This clone was picked up a small number of times. This rearrangement joins TRBV19 to TRBJ1-6, with TRBD1 identical over 8 bases. Germline V gives CDR1 LNHDA, CDR2 SQIVND (reference sequence). The CDR3 sequence is 16 residues long. The V gene end was trimmed by 5 bases and the J gene end by 5 bases; junction bases not matched to a gene: 8. DNA for the CDR3: TGTGCCAGTAGTCCAGGACAGGGTCGGAATAATTCACCCCTCCACTTT. Amino acid sequence: CASSPGQGRNNSPLHF.

V is TRBV4-3 and J is TRBJ2-7; tentatively, D is TRBD2 (6 bases). Germline-derived CDR1 and CDR2 are LGHNA and YSLEER. The CDR3 length is 16 residues. Trimming stripped 0 bases from V and 1 base from J, with 13 bases between. The chain's CDR3 is CASSQDPNSGSYEQYF. The CDR3 nucleotides are TGCGCCAGCAGCCAAGATCCGAATAGCGGATCCTACGAGCAGTACTTC.

This chain connects TRBV27 to TRBJ1-4; weak D call: TRBD1 (5 bases). CDR1 is MNHEY, CDR2 SMNVEV, per germline (reference sequence). The CDR3 is 12 residues long. Trimming pared 6 bases from V and 10 bases from J, leaving 12 bases between. The CDR3 nucleotides are TGTGCCAGCAGCCGGACATTGGGAAAACTGTTTTTT. It encodes CASSRTLGKLFF. The full variable domain, its missing parts supplied by reference TRBV27 and TRBJ1-4, is EAQVTQNPRYLITVTGKKLTVTCSQNMNHEYMSWYRQDPGLGLRQIYYSMNVEVTDKGDVPEGYKVSRKEKRNFPLILESPSPNQTSLYFCASSRTLGKLFFGSGTQLSVL.

CDR3 nucleotides: TGTGCCAGCAGCCTGGACAGGTCCGAGCAGTACTTC. Its translation: CASSLDRSEQYF. V usage is TRBV28 and J usage is TRBJ2-7; 7 nucleotides agree with TRBD1. The CDR3 is made up of 12 amino acids. CDR1 MDHEN and CDR2 SYDVKM come from the germline V gene. V lost 6 bases, J lost 6 bases, and 5 bases stayed unmatched.

J is TRBJ1-2 and V is TRBV4-2; the D gene is possibly TRBD1 (6 bases). Trimming shortened V by 0 bases and J by 4 bases, and 21 bases separated the two germline ends. From germline, CDR1 is LGHNA and CDR2 YNFKEQ. CDR3 length equals 18 residues. CDR3 DNA: TGTGCCAGCAGCCAAGACATCGTGGGGGGGGCAGTCGTCTATGGCTACACCTTC. This codes for CASSQDIVGGAVVYGYTF.

J is TRBJ2-3 and V is TRBV5-4, with 8 bases lining up with TRBD1. This CDR3 comprises 15 residues. Losses at the gene ends were 4 bases for V and 0 bases for J; bases not matched to a gene: 4. Germline V gene lookup returns CDR1 SGHNT and CDR2 YYREEE (reference sequence). CDR3 loop: CASSTGQGSTDTQYF. DNA for the CDR3: TGTGCCAGCAGCACCGGACAGGGTAGCACAGATACGCAGTATTTT.

The sample holds one count of this clone. The chain combines TRBV19 with TRBJ1-2; the match to TRBD1 covers 10 bases. CDR1 is LNHDA and CDR2 is SQIVND in the germline V gene (reference sequence). With V trimmed by 3 bases and J by 4 bases, 11 bases remained unmatched. The CDR3 contains 17 residues. As DNA, the CDR3 is TGTGCCAGTAGTATCACCGGGACAGGGGATTTGGGCTATGGCTACACCTTC. It encodes CASSITGTGDLGYGYTF.

The V gene is TRBV7-2, the J gene TRBJ1-2, with a possible D match to TRBD1 (6 bases). Trimming pared 0 bases from V and 4 bases from J, leaving 12 bases between. This CDR3 contains 15 residues. Germline lookup yields CDR1 SGHTA and CDR2 FQGNSA. The CDR3 DNA follows: TGTGCCAGCAGCTTAGCTTGGCAGGGGAGCTATGGCTACACCTTC. Protein product: CASSLAWQGSYGYTF.

This clone came up a few times. V is TRBV29-1 and J is TRBJ1-2; D is unresolved. V was trimmed by 5 bases and J by 5 bases, leaving 12 bases between them. Germline assignment: CDR1 SQVTM and CDR2 ANQGSEA. The CDR3 is 12 amino acids. The CDR3 DNA reads as TGCAGCGTTTCGTCGGCGAGGTATGGCTACACCTTC. This translates into CSVSSARYGYTF.

The gene calls are TRBV28 and TRBJ1-2; D gene uncertain. Germline CDR1 is MDHEN and CDR2 is SYDVKM. V was pared by 10 bases and J by 5 bases, with 11 bases between. This CDR3 is 11 amino acids long. In nucleotides, the CDR3 is TGTGCCATCAATACCGGGTATGGCTACACCTTC. Translation: CAINTGYGYTF.

The chain uses TRBV12-3 or TRBV12-4 and TRBJ2-3, with D hard to call. The CDR3 has 12 amino acids. The ends were cut back, 4 bases at V and 6 bases at J, with 8 bases in the middle. CDR3 coding DNA: TGTGCCAGCAGTTCAACTTTGGATACGCAGTATTTT. Translating it yields CASSSTLDTQYF.

This clone has a single count. The V gene is TRBV28, the J gene TRBJ2-2; TRBD1 aligns across 11 bases. The germline V gene encodes CDR1 MDHEN and CDR2 SYDVKM. V trimming: 5 bases; J trimming: 9 bases; junction bases outside the gene matches: 11. The CDR3 contains 16 residues. The CDR3 DNA sequence: TGTGCCAGCAGTACCAGCGGGACAGGGGGACTCCGGGAGCTGTTTTTT. The encoded protein is CASSTSGTGGLRELFF.

This clone occurred a few times. This chain links TRBV28 with TRBJ1-6; unclear D gene. V was trimmed by 3 bases and J by 0 bases, leaving 9 bases between them. Germline V CDR1 and CDR2: MDHEN, SYDVKM. The length of the CDR3 is 16 residues. The CDR3 coding sequence is TGTGCCAGCAGTTTGATCAGAAGCTCCTATAATTCACCCCTCCACTTT. It yields the protein CASSLIRSSYNSPLHF.

This clone occurred once. The rearrangement uses TRBV10-2 and TRBJ2-7; 8 bases line up with TRBD2. This CDR3 spans 15 amino acids. CDR1 is WSHSY and CDR2 is SAAADI in the germline V gene. The V and J ends lost 7 bases and 5 bases, in that order; junction bases with no gene match: 13. CDR3: CASINVGLGQNEQYF. In DNA, the CDR3 is TGCGCCAGCATCAATGTGGGACTAGGTCAGAACGAGCAGTACTTC.

The rearrangement uses TRBV4-2 and TRBJ2-7; perhaps TRBD2 as D (6 bases). The CDR3 loop spans 14 amino acids. Trimming removed 1 base at V and 4 bases at J, with 11 bases between. Per the germline V gene, CDR1 is LGHNA and CDR2 is YNFKEQ. The chain's CDR3 is CASSQGLGGYEQYF. As DNA, the CDR3 is TGTGCCAGCAGCCAAGGTCTGGGAGGATACGAGCAGTACTTC.

The CDR3 loop is CASRTGVGAGELFF. CDR3 in DNA: TGTGCCAGTAGGACAGGGGTCGGGGCCGGGGAGCTGTTTTTT. J is TRBJ2-2 and V is TRBV19; the match to TRBD1 covers 8 bases. The CDR3 runs to 14 residues. CDR1 is LNHDA and CDR2 is SQIVND in the germline V gene (reference sequence). V dropped 6 bases and J dropped 6; count of bases not matched to a gene: 6.

The chain is built from TRBV27 and TRBJ1-1, with a tentative D call TRBD1 (5 bases). The V and J ends lost 5 bases and 0 bases respectively, with 16 bases between them. This CDR3 region has 16 residues. The V gene's germline CDR1 is MNHEY and CDR2 SMNVEV (reference sequence). CDR3 residues: CASSAGVQVMNTEAFF. Written as DNA, the CDR3 is TGTGCCAGCAGTGCCGGTGTACAGGTCATGAACACTGAAGCTTTCTTT.